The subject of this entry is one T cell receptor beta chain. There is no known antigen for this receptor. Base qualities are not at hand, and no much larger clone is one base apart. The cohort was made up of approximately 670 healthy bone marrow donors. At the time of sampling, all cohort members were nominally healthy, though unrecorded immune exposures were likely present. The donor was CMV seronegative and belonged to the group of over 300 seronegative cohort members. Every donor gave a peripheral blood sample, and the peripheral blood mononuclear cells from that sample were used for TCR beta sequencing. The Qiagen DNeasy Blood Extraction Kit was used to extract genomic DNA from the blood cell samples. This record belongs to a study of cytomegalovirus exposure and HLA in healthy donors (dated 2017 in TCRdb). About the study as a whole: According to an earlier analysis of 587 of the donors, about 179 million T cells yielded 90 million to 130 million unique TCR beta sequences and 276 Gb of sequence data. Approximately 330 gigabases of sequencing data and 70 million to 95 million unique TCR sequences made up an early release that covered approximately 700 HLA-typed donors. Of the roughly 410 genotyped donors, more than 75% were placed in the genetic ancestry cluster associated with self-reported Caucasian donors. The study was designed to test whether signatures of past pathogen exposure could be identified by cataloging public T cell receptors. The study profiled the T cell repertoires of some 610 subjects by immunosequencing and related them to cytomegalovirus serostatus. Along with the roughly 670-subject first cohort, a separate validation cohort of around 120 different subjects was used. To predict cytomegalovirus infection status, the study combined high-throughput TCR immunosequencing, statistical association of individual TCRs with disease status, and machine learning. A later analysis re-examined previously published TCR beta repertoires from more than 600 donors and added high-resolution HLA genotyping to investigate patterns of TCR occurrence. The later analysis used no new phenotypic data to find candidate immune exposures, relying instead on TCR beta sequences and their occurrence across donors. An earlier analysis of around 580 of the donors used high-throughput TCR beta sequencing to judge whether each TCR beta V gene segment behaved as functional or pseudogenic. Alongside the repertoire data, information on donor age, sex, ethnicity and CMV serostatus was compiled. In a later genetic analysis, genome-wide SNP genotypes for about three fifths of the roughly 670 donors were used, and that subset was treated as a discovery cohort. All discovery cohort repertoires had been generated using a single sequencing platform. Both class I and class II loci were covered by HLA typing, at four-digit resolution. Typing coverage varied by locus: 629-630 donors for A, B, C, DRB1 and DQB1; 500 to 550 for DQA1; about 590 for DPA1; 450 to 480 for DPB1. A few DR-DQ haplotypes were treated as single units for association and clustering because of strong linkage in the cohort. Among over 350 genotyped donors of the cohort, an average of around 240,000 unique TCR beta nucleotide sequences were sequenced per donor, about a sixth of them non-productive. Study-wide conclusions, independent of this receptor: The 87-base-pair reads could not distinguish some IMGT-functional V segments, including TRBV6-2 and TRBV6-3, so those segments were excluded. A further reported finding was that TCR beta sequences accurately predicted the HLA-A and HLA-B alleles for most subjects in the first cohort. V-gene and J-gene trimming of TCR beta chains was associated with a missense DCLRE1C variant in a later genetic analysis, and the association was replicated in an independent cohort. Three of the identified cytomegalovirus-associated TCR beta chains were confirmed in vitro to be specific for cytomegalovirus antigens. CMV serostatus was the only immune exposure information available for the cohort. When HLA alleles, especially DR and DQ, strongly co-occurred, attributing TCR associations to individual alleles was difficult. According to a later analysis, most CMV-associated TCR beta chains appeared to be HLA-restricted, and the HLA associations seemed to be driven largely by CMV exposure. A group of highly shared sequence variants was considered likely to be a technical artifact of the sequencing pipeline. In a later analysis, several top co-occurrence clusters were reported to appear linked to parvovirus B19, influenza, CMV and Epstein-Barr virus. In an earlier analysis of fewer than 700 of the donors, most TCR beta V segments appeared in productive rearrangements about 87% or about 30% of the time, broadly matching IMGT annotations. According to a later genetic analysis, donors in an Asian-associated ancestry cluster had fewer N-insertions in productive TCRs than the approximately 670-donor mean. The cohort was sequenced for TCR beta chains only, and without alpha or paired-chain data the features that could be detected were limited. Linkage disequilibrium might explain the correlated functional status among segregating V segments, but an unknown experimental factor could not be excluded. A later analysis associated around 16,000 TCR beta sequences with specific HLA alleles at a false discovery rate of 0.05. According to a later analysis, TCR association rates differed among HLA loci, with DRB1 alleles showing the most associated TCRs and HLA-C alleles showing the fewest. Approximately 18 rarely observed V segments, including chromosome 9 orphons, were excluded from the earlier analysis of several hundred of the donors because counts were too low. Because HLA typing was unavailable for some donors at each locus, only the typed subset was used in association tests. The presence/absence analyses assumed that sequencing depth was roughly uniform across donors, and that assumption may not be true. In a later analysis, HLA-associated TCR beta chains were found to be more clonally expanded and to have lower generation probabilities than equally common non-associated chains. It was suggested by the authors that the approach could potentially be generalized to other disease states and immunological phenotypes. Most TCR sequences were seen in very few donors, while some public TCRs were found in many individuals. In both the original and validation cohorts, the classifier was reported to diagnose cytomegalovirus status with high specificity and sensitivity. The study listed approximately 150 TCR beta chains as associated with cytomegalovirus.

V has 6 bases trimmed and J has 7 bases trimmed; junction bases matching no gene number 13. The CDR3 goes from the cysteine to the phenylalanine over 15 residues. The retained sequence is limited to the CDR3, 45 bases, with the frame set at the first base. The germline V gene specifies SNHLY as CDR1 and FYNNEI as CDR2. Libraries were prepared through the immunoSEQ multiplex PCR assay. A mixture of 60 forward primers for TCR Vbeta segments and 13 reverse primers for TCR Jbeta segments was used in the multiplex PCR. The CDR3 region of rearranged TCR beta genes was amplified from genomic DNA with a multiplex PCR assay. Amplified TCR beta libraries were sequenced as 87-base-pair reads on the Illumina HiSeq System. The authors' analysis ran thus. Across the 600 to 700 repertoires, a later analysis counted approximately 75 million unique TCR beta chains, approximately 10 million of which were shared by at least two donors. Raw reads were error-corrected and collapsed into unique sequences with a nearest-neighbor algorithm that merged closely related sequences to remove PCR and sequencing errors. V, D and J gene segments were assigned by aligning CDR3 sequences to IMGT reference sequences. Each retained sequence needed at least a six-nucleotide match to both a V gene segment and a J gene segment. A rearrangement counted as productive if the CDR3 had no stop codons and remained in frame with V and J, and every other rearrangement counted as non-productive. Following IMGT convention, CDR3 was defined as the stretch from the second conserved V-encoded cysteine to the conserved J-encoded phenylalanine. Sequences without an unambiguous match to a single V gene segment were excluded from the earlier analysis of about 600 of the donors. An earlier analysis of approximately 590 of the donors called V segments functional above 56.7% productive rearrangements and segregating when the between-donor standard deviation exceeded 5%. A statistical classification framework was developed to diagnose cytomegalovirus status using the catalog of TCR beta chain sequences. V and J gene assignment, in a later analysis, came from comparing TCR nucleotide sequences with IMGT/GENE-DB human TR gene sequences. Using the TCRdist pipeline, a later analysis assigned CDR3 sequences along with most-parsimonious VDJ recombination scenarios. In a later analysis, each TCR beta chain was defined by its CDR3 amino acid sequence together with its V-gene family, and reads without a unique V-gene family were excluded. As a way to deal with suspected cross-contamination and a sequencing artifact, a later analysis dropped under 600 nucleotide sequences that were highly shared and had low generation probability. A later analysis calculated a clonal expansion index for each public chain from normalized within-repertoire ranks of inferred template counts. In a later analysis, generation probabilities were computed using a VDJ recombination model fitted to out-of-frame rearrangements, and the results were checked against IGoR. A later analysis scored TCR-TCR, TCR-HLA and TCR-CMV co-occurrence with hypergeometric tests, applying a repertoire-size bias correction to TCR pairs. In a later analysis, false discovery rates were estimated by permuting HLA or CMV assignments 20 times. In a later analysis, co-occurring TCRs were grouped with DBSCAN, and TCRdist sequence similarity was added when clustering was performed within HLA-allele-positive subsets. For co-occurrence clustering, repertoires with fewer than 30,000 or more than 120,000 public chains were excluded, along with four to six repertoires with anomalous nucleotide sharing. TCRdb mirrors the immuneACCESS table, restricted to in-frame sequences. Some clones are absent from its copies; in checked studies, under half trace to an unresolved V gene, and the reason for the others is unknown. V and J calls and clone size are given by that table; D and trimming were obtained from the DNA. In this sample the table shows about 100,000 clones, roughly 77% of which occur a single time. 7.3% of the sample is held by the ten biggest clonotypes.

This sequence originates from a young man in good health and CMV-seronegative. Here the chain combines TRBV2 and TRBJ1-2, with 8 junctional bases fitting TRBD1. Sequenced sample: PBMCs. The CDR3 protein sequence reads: CASSRRTGKEGGYTF. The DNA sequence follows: TGTGCCAGCAGCCGGCGGACAGGGAAGGAGGGTGGCTACACCTTC.